This is a list of T cell receptor beta chains from one sample in a study of blood T cell repertoires in COVID-19. The repertoire was sequenced with immunoSEQ multiplex PCR; TCRdb's copy has only in-frame clones and lacks some. The repertoire holds nearly 90,000 clones, with roughly 88% as singletons. The specimen sequenced was peripheral blood. The receptor source for this set is an elderly man with acute or convalescent COVID-19. Each CDR3 is given with its conserved first and last residue. The order of the fields is D gene, V gene, clone size, J gene, CDR3 DNA, CDR3 protein. D genes are given only for firm matches. Clone sizes are given selectively: once, few, many, or a class where the clone is expanded.

TRBD1,TRBV19,NA,TRBJ1-1,TGTGCCAGCAGCATGATGGGGACAGGCCTTGAAGCTTTCTTT,CASSMMGTGLEAFF
TRBD1,TRBV7-2,once,TRBJ2-2,TGTGCCAGCAGCAAGGGACAGGGAAAGACCGGGGAGCTGTTTTTT,CASSKGQGKTGELFF
TRBD2,TRBV18,NA,TRBJ2-3,TGTGCCAGCTCACCACTTGCGGGGGGGCAGGATACGCAGTATTTT,CASSPLAGGQDTQYF
NA,TRBV6-2/TRBV6-3,NA,TRBJ1-1,TGTGCCAGCAGTTACGGAGTACCTGAAGCTTTCTTT,CASSYGVPEAFF
NA,TRBV7-2,NA,TRBJ2-3,TGTGCCAGCAGCTTAATGGCGGGCGGGTTGGCAGATACGCAGTATTTT,CASSLMAGGLADTQYF
NA,TRBV11-3,NA,TRBJ2-5,TGTGCCAGCAGCTTAGGAGGGTTAGAGACCCAGTACTTC,CASSLGGLETQYF
NA,TRBV6-5,NA,TRBJ1-1,TGTGCCAGCAGGAGGGAGTCAAGGAACACTGAAGCTTTCTTT,CASRRESRNTEAFF
TRBD2,TRBV5-5,NA,TRBJ2-7,TGTGCCAGCAGCTTGAGGAGCGGGGAATCCTACGAGCAGTACTTC,CASSLRSGESYEQYF
NA,TRBV6-5,NA,TRBJ1-3,TGTGCCAGCAGTCAGGGTTCTCCGGCGACCATATATTTT,CASSQGSPATIYF
NA,TRBV14,NA,TRBJ1-1,TGTGCCAGCAGCCAAGTATACAATCAAGCTTTCTTT,CASSQVYNQAFF
TRBD1,TRBV4-1,NA,TRBJ1-4,TGCGCCAGCAGCCAAAAGGAACAACCGGGACAGGGGATATTT,CASSQKEQPGQGIF
TRBD1,TRBV20-1,NA,TRBJ1-6,TGCAGTGCTAGTTGGGGACAGTTAAATTCACCCCTCCACTTT,CSASWGQLNSPLHF
NA,TRBV16,NA,TRBJ1-2,TGTGCCAGCAGCCATGCCGGGACTAACTATGGCTACACCTTC,CASSHAGTNYGYTF
NA,TRBV7-2,NA,TRBJ1-1,TGTGCCAGCAGCTTAGGAGGGTCGCGGACTGAAGCTTTCTTT,CASSLGGSRTEAFF
NA,TRBV7-2,few,TRBJ1-3,TGTGCCAGCTTTAGTCTCGGAAACACCATATATTTT,CASFSLGNTIYF
NA,TRBV10-3,once,TRBJ1-5,TGTGCCATCAGGGGGGGGACGGGTCAGCCCCAGCATTTT,CAIRGGTGQPQHF
NA,TRBV5-1,NA,TRBJ1-3,TGCGCCAGCAGCACAGACCAGGGCACGGGAAACACCATATATTTT,CASSTDQGTGNTIYF
TRBD1,TRBV24-1,NA,TRBJ2-1,TGTGCCACCAGTGGGTCCCGGGACAGGGGGTCCTACAATGAGCAGTTCTTC,CATSGSRDRGSYNEQFF
NA,TRBV5-1,NA,TRBJ2-1,TGCGCCAGCAGCTTGGACCAGGGTACCCACAATGAGCAGTTCTTC,CASSLDQGTHNEQFF
NA,TRBV6-5,NA,TRBJ1-4,TGTGCCAGCAGGAGCGGGACCCCCGGTGAAAAACTGTTTTTT,CASRSGTPGEKLFF
NA,TRBV5-4,once,TRBJ2-7,TGTGCCAGCAGCCGCGGGACGGTCTACGAGCAGTACTTC,CASSRGTVYEQYF
NA,TRBV3-1/TRBV3-2,NA,TRBJ1-2,TGTGCCAGCAGCCAAGTTTCAGGGGTAGGCGGCTACACCTTC,CASSQVSGVGGYTF
NA,TRBV5-1,NA,TRBJ1-1,TGCGCCAGCAGCTTGGCCGGACAGAGGAACACTGAAGCTTTCTTT,CASSLAGQRNTEAFF
TRBD1,TRBV5-1,NA,TRBJ1-1,TGCGCCAGCAGCCCCCGACAGGGATTAAACACTGAAGCTTTCTTT,CASSPRQGLNTEAFF
NA,TRBV3-1/TRBV3-2,NA,TRBJ1-1,TGTGCCAGCAGCCAAGCTTTTGAGGGTGTGGCTTTCTTT,CASSQAFEGVAFF
TRBD1,TRBV2,NA,TRBJ2-7,TGTGCCAGCAGGGATACCGGGACAGCCTACGAGCAGTACTTC,CASRDTGTAYEQYF
TRBD1,TRBV2,NA,TRBJ1-3,TGTGCCAGCAGGGCTACAGGGGTTGGAAACACCATATATTTT,CASRATGVGNTIYF
TRBD1,TRBV5-1,NA,TRBJ1-1,TGCGCCAGCAGCCTTCTGACAGGGGTGAACACTGAAGCTTTCTTT,CASSLLTGVNTEAFF
TRBD1,TRBV6-5,NA,TRBJ2-7,TGTGCCAGCAGTTACCTGGGGACAGGCGAGTACGAGCAGTACTTC,CASSYLGTGEYEQYF
TRBD2,TRBV5-1,NA,TRBJ2-7,TGCGCCAGCAGCTTGGAGACTAGCGGGAGACTCGAGCAGTACTTC,CASSLETSGRLEQYF
NA,TRBV7-2,NA,TRBJ1-5,TGTGCCAGCAGCCTAGGGGTTACGGGGGGGAATCAGCCCCAGCATTTT,CASSLGVTGGNQPQHF
TRBD2,TRBV6-5,NA,TRBJ2-1,TGTGCCAGCAGGGCCGGGGGGGCCTCGTACAATGAGCAGTTCTTC,CASRAGGASYNEQFF
TRBD1,TRBV27,few,TRBJ1-3,TGTGCCAGCAGTAGGACAGGCGGTATGGGAAACACCATATATTTT,CASSRTGGMGNTIYF
TRBD1,TRBV6-5,NA,TRBJ2-7,TGTGCCAGCAGTTACTCTCGGACAGGGGGGTACGAGCAGTACTTC,CASSYSRTGGYEQYF
TRBD2,TRBV28,NA,TRBJ2-7,TGTGCCAGCGCGGGACTAGTGTACGAGCAGTACTTC,CASAGLVYEQYF
NA,TRBV19,NA,TRBJ1-5,TGTGCCAGTAGCCCTGACCAAAAGGCGGATTTT,CASSPDQKADF
NA,TRBV2,NA,TRBJ2-3,TGTGCCAGCAGTGGTGGTGGGGGGGCGAAGGATACGCAGTATTTT,CASSGGGGAKDTQYF
NA,TRBV18,NA,TRBJ2-5,TGTGCCAGCTCACCGAATAGCTTATCGGGTGAGACCCAGTACTTC,CASSPNSLSGETQYF
NA,TRBV5-8,NA,TRBJ2-6,TGTGCCAGCAGCTTGGGGTGGGGCCGGTCAGGGGCCAACGTCCTGACTTTC,CASSLGWGRSGANVLTF
TRBD1,TRBV19,NA,TRBJ1-2,TGTGCCAGTAGTCACACAGGGGATCGCGGCTACACCTTC,CASSHTGDRGYTF
NA,TRBV20-1,NA,TRBJ1-1,TGCAGTGCTAGTAGGGCAGGCGGGGAAGCTGAAGCTTTCTTT,CSASRAGGEAEAFF